One and the same sample provided the 17 T cell receptor beta chains below, sequenced in a study of CD8 T cells in ankylosing spondylitis. TCRdb re-derived calls from the 5' RACE reads in MiXCR, one entry per CDR3 protein. The table shows 300,000 to 400,000 distinct CDR3 sequences, with about 15% occurring only once. Material: blood, either unsorted or a sorted T cell fraction (not recorded which). These receptors came from a male donor with ankylosing spondylitis or in good health (not recorded which).

The chain is built from TRBV12-3 or TRBV12-4 and TRBJ1-1; D is undetermined. V lost 5 bases and J 3 bases, leaving 16 bases between the germline ends. The CDR3 loop spans 15 amino acids. The CDR3 is CASSDRGGTYTEAFF. CDR3 DNA: TGTGCCAGCAGTGACCGTGGAGGAACCTACACTGAAGCTTTCTTT.

The chain couples TRBV10-3 to TRBJ2-3, with D perhaps matching TRBD1 or TRBD2 (5 bases each). V was clipped by 0 bases and J by 4 bases, with 14 bases between them. The germline V gene has CDR1 ENHRY and CDR2 SYGVKD. There are 16 residues in the CDR3. CDR3 sequence: CAISESGGAYSDTQYF. CDR3 DNA: TGTGCCATCAGTGAGTCTGGGGGAGCATACTCAGATACGCAGTATTTT.

This clonotype was detected a few times. The gene calls are TRBV15 and TRBJ2-7, with D possibly being TRBD1 (6 bases). The V end lost 5 bases, the J end lost 3 bases, and 8 bases lay between the germline ends. There are 12 residues in the CDR3. Germline values: CDR1 LNHNV, CDR2 YYDKDF (reference sequence). Here the CDR3 reads CATSVQGYEQYF. The CDR3 coding sequence is TGTGCCACCAGCGTACAGGGCTACGAGCAGTACTTC.

The genes are TRBV29-1 and TRBJ2-5; D remains ambiguous. V was shortened by 8 bases and J by 0 bases, with 13 bases between the two germline ends. The length of the CDR3 is 13 residues. The germline CDR1 and CDR2 sequences are SQVTM and ANQGSEA. CDR3 DNA sequence: TGCAGCACTACGGACCGGTACCAAGAGACCCAGTACTTC. This codes for CSTTDRYQETQYF.

This clonotype was detected a few times. The rearrangement links TRBV18 to TRBJ2-4; 7 bases agree with TRBD2. With 3 bases clipped from V and 7 bases from J, the junction kept 6 bases outside the gene matches. This CDR3 has 14 residues. Germline V CDR1 and CDR2: KGHSH, LQKENI. This CDR3 is CASSPLWGGNIQYF. CDR3 sequence (DNA): TGTGCCAGCTCACCCCTCTGGGGAGGGAACATTCAGTACTTC.

V gene TRBV7-9 combines with J gene TRBJ2-3; 13 bases fit TRBD2. CDR1 is SEHNR, CDR2 FQNEAQ, per germline (reference sequence). There are 16 residues in the CDR3. V lost 5 bases and J lost 6; bases outside the gene matches: 8. The CDR3 DNA reads as TGTGCCAGCAGCCCAGGACTAGCGGGGGTGTCGGATACGCAGTATTTT. Encoded protein: CASSPGLAGVSDTQYF.

This clonotype was seen many times. This chain uses TRBV5-1 with TRBJ1-2, with D unresolved. The CDR3 runs to 14 residues. With 4 bases removed from V and 8 bases from J, the gap between germline ends came to 18 bases. The germline gives CDR1 SGHRS, CDR2 YFSETQ. For the CDR3, the DNA is TGCGCCAGCAGCGGTCCAAGGGAATCGCGAGGCTACACCTTC. Residues: CASSGPRESRGYTF.

This clonotype has at least ten counts. The genes are TRBV20-1 and TRBJ1-1; the D is unclear. V was shortened by 0 bases and J by 0 bases, with 11 bases between the two germline ends. The CDR3 spans 15 residues. Germline V gene lookup returns CDR1 DFQATT and CDR2 SNEGSKA (reference sequence). The CDR3 region is CSARDRKGLNTEAFF. The CDR3 region has the DNA TGCAGTGCTAGAGATCGTAAGGGTTTGAACACTGAAGCTTTCTTT.

The chain employs TRBV28 and TRBJ1-5, with 9 bases identical to TRBD1. Losses at the gene ends were 5 bases for V and 7 bases for J; bases not matched to a gene: 15. The germline CDR1 and CDR2 sequences are MDHEN and SYDVKM. This CDR3 has 17 residues. CDR3 sequence: CASSPETGGWGPQPQHF. The CDR3 nucleotides are TGTGCCAGCAGTCCCGAAACAGGGGGCTGGGGCCCCCAGCCCCAGCATTTT.

V and J are TRBV19 and TRBJ1-3, with D perhaps TRBD1 (5 bases). Germline lookup yields CDR1 LNHDA and CDR2 SQIVND (reference sequence). The V and J ends lost 7 bases and 4 bases respectively, with 14 bases between them. This CDR3 comprises 14 residues. CDR3 in amino acids: CASTPGRSGNTIYF. The CDR3 region has the DNA TGTGCCAGTACGCCAGGGAGGTCCGGAAACACCATATATTTT.

This clonotype was recorded at least ten times. The J gene is TRBJ2-2, the V gene TRBV5-1; possible D gene TRBD1, 5 bases. Per germline, CDR1 SGHRS and CDR2 YFSETQ. The CDR3 length is 17 residues. V was pared by 2 bases and J by 2 bases, with 16 bases between. CDR3 bases: TGCGCCAGCAGCTTTCGAGCCCAGGGTCGTAACACCGGGGAGCTGTTTTTT. Translated: CASSFRAQGRNTGELFF.

This clonotype has a handful of counts. As DNA, the CDR3 is TGTGCCAGCAGGGACTCGACTAACTATGGCTACACCTTC. This encodes CASRDSTNYGYTF. V usage is TRBV7-8 and J usage is TRBJ1-2; no definite D call. This CDR3 is built from 13 residues. Trimming shortened V by 6 bases and J by 0 bases, and 8 bases separated the two germline ends. Germline CDR1 reads SGHVS; CDR2 reads FQNEAQ. Together with reference TRBV7-8 and TRBJ1-2, the CDR3 gives the full variable domain: GAGVSQSPRYKVAKRGQDVALRCDPISGHVSLFWYQQALGQGPEFLTYFQNEAQLDKSGLPSDRFFAERPEGSVSTLKIQRTQQEDSAVYLCASRDSTNYGYTFGSGTRLTVV.

This clonotype appeared many times. The rearrangement links TRBV24-1 to TRBJ1-1, with 7 bases matching TRBD1. The CDR3 is made up of 17 amino acids. V shed 8 bases and J 0 bases; nucleotides not matched to a gene: 14. The germline CDR1 and CDR2 sequences are KGHDR and SFDVKD. The CDR3 spells CATTGTAFFSLNTEAFF. The CDR3, as DNA: TGTGCCACCACGGGGACAGCCTTCTTCTCCCTGAACACTGAAGCTTTCTTT.

This clonotype was observed a few times. The chain has TRBV19 and TRBJ1-1; 9 bases match TRBD1. CDR3 size: 14 residues. J lost 5 bases, V lost 4 bases, and 5 bases had no gene match. Germline V gives CDR1 LNHDA, CDR2 SQIVND (reference sequence). DNA of the CDR3: TGTGCCAGTAGTAGAAAACAGGGGGCAACTGAAGCTTTCTTT. It translates to CASSRKQGATEAFF.

In this sample, this clonotype turned up many times. The chain employs TRBV12-3 or TRBV12-4 and TRBJ1-5; D remains ambiguous. The CDR3 is made up of 14 amino acids. With 6 bases removed from V and 3 bases from J, the gap between germline ends came to 12 bases. CDR3 nucleotide sequence: TGTGCCAGCAGAGCGACGGGGAACAATCAGCCCCAGCATTTT. This codes for CASRATGNNQPQHF.

A few counts support this clonotype. This rearrangement joins TRBV20-1 to TRBJ2-7; D tentatively fits TRBD1 or TRBD2 (5 bases each). In germline, CDR1 is DFQATT, CDR2 SNEGSKA (reference sequence). V was clipped by 3 bases and J by 5 bases, with 14 bases between them. The CDR3 is 13 residues long. The CDR3 spells CSARAEGRNEQYF. The CDR3 nucleotides read TGCAGTGCTAGGGCAGAGGGGCGGAACGAGCAGTACTTC.

This clonotype has more than one count but fewer than ten. The chain links TRBV7-8 to TRBJ2-2; 9 bases match TRBD2. The germline V gene encodes CDR1 SGHVS and CDR2 FQNEAQ. V was clipped by 8 bases and J by 0 bases; unmatched bases: 7. CDR3 length: 16 amino acids. CDR3 DNA: TGTGCCAGCGGACTTATAGCGGGGGCGAACACCGGGGAGCTGTTTTTT. It encodes CASGLIAGANTGELFF.